A single T cell receptor beta chain is shown here with its context. Using immunoSEQ multiplex PCR, the repertoire was profiled, and TCRdb retains in-frame clones only, with some absent. The sample yields 65,000 to 80,000 clones, 95% to 98% seen once. The sample comes from a study of technical replicates of blood from several donors. Trimming shortened V by 0 bases and J by 6 bases, and 14 bases separated the two germline ends. CDR1 is LNHNV, CDR2 YYDKDF, per germline (reference sequence). There are 15 residues in the CDR3. Sequenced input: T cells isolated from PBMCs. The chain is built from TRBV15 and TRBJ1-2; a weak D match, TRBD1 (5 bases). This clonotype was sampled from a human donor in good health. CDR3 region: CATSRDPVAGDGYTF. The CDR3 DNA reads TGTGCCACCAGCAGAGATCCGGTTGCGGGGGATGGCTACACCTTC. The full variable domain, with the rest looked up from reference TRBV15 and TRBJ1-2, is DAMVIQNPRYQVTQFGKPVTLSCSQTLNHNVMYWYQQKSSQAPKLLFHYYDKDFNNEADTPDNFQSRRPNTSFCFLDIRSPGLGDTAMYLCATSRDPVAGDGYTFGSGTRLTVV.